The rows below give T cell receptor beta chains drawn from one sample of a study of blood T cells in healthy people across ages. TCRdb analysed the 5' RACE reads with MiXCR anew, one entry per CDR3 protein. Here the sample spans 1.5 million to 1.9 million distinct CDR3 sequences, approximately 43% being singletons. The sample taken for sequencing was blood. Receptors were obtained from a woman aged 18-29 years in good health. The CDR3 runs from the conserved cysteine through the conserved F or W. The order of the fields is J gene, clone size, D gene, V gene, CDR3 protein, CDR3 DNA. A D gene is named only where the DNA matches it firmly. A row's size may be missing; if present it is once, few, many or a size class.

TRBJ2-4 | . | . | TRBV4-3 | CASSRGSGIENIQYF | TGCGCCAGCAGCCGAGGCTCGGGGATAGAAAACATTCAGTACTTC
TRBJ2-2 | . | . | TRBV30 | CAWSLWETGELFF | TGTGCCTGGAGCCTATGGGAAACCGGGGAGCTGTTTTTT
TRBJ2-3 | . | TRBD1 | TRBV29-1 | CSVTGTGFWTDTQYF | TGCAGCGTGACCGGGACAGGGTTTTGGACAGATACGCAGTATTTT
TRBJ1-4 | few | . | TRBV4-3 | CASSLGGLGYEKLFF | TGCGCCAGCAGCCTCGGAGGGTTAGGGTATGAAAAACTGTTTTTT
TRBJ1-4 | . | . | TRBV5-1 | CASSLGAVATNEKLFF | TGCGCCAGCAGCTTGGGGGCGGTAGCAACTAATGAAAAACTGTTTTTT
TRBJ1-1 | few | . | TRBV7-8 | CASSAARNTEAFF | TGTGCCAGCTCGGCCGCCAGGAACACTGAAGCTTTCTTT
TRBJ2-3 | . | TRBD2 | TRBV3-1 | CASSQVQRGHTADTQYF | TGTGCCAGCAGCCAAGTCCAGCGGGGGCACACCGCAGATACGCAGTATTTT
TRBJ1-2 | . | . | TRBV29-1 | CSASESPNGYTF | TGCAGTGCGTCAGAGTCGCCGAATGGCTACACCTTC
TRBJ1-1 | . | . | TRBV5-5 | CASNRRGLNTEAFF | TGTGCCAGCAACCGTAGAGGTTTGAACACTGAAGCTTTCTTT
TRBJ2-7 | . | TRBD2 | TRBV6-2/TRBV6-3 | CASRLAGGDYEQYF | TGTGCCAGCAGACTAGCGGGAGGGGACTACGAGCAGTACTTC